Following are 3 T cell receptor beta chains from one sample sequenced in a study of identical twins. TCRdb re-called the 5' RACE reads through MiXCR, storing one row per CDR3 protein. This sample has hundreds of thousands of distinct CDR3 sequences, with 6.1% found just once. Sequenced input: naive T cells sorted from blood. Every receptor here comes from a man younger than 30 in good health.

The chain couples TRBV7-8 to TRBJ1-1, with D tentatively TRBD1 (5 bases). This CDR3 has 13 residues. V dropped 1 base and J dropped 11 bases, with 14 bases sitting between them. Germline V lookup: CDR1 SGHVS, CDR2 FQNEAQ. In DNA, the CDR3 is TGTGCCAGCAGCTTAGAACGGGCAGGGTCTGCTTTCTTT. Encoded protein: CASSLERAGSAFF. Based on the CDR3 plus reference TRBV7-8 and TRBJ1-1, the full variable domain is GAGVSQSPRYKVAKRGQDVALRCDPISGHVSLFWYQQALGQGPEFLTYFQNEAQLDKSGLPSDRFFAERPEGSVSTLKIQRTQQEDSAVYLCASSLERAGSAFFGQGTRLTVV.

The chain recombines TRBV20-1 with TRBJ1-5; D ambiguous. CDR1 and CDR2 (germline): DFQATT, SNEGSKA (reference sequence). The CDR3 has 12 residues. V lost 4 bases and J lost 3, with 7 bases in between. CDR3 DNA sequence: TGCAGTGCTAAGACTCTCAATCAGCCCCAGCATTTT. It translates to CSAKTLNQPQHF.

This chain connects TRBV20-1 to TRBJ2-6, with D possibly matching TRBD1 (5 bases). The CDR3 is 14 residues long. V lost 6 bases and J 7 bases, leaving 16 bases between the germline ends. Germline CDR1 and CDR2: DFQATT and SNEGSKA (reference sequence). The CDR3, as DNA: TGCAGTGCCTCTCCCCCCAGGGTAGCCAACGTCCTGACTTTC. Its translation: CSASPPRVANVLTF.